This T cell receptor (beta chain) was recorded in a study of patients and donors after allogeneic stem cell transplantation. This clonotype was found many times. With 0 bases removed from V and 8 bases from J, the gap between germline ends came to 12 bases. The CDR3 is made up of 14 amino acids. Germline V gives CDR1 SGHRS, CDR2 YFSETQ. MiXCR, run by TCRdb on the RT-PCR reads, gives a single entry per CDR3 protein. The data hold hundreds of thousands of distinct CDR3 sequences, with under 20% observed a single time. The sequence was obtained from a human donor who was either an allogeneic HSCT recipient or a stem cell or donor lymphocyte infusion donor (not recorded which). It is not recorded whose cells these are; they may come from a transplant donor. The sample consisted of blood, either unsorted or a sorted T cell fraction (not recorded which). The chain joins TRBV5-1 to TRBJ2-1; D remains ambiguous. DNA for the CDR3: TGCGCCAGCAGCTTGGAATGGCATGTCGATGAGCAGTTCTTC. This gives the protein CASSLEWHVDEQFF.